Shown below are 9 T cell receptor beta chains from a single sample sequenced in a study of post-analysis software for immune sequencing data (dated by TCRdb to the mid-2010s). Library construction relied on PCR. Sequenced on an Illumina HiSeq 2500. Unique molecular identifiers were incorporated into TCR beta cDNA libraries to reduce PCR and sequencing biases. TCRdb reanalyzed the raw reads on its own, using fastp at Q25 for trimming and MiXCR for clone calling, and kept in-frame beta chains. Each CDR3 protein gets just one entry, which takes the most common genes and DNA from the rows behind it. This sample comprises 700,000 to 900,000 distinct CDR3 sequences, just over 45% of them detected only once. Of the sample, just under 5% is held by the ten largest clones. Points the paper makes about the study in general: Patients showed significantly higher frequencies than controls for a handful of TRBV segments, among them TRBV5-6, TRBV5-1 and TRBV20-1.

Their antigen targets remain unknown. Material: blood. Receptors were obtained from a girl aged 10 to 17 with multiple sclerosis.

The chain joins TRBV29-1 to TRBJ1-1; tentatively, D is TRBD1 (6 bases). This CDR3 spans 10 amino acids. Germline values: CDR1 SQVTM, CDR2 ANQGSEA. Between the trimmed V and J ends, which lost 7 bases and 8 bases, there was a span of 11 bases. The CDR3 sequence: CSGVQGEAFF. Here the CDR3 DNA reads TGCAGCGGGGTTCAGGGGGAAGCTTTCTTT.

This chain links TRBV7-2 with TRBJ2-1; 9 bases line up with TRBD2. This CDR3 is built from 16 residues. Germline lookup yields CDR1 SGHTA and CDR2 FQGNSA. V dropped 7 bases and J dropped 3; count of bases not matched to a gene: 10. The CDR3: CASTQQAGGGYNEQFF. The CDR3 DNA is TGTGCCAGCACCCAACAGGCGGGGGGGGGCTACAATGAGCAGTTCTTC.

On this clonotype: One junction end disagrees with the germline gene, perhaps due to a read error. The chain employs TRBV5-1 and TRBJ2-3; 7 bases fit TRBD2. The CDR3 runs to 15 residues. The germline V gene has CDR1 SGHRS and CDR2 YFSETQ. The CDR3 nucleotides are TGCGCCAGCAGTTTGGGCCCCCCGCGGGGGGATACGCAGTATTTT. This sequence encodes CASSLGPPRGDTQYF.

This chain links TRBV2 with TRBJ1-1; D may be TRBD1 (5 bases). CDR1 is SNHLY, CDR2 FYNNEI, per germline. The CDR3 covers 13 residues. Trimming removed 7 bases at V and 1 base at J, with 10 bases between. CDR3 sequence: CASIRDQNTEAFF. CDR3 in DNA: TGTGCCAGCATAAGGGACCAGAACACTGAAGCTTTCTTT.

V and J are TRBV3-1 and TRBJ2-1; D is undetermined. Germline CDR1 reads LGHDT; CDR2 reads YNNKEL (reference sequence). This CDR3 comprises 15 residues. Trimming cost V 4 bases and J 6 bases, with 16 bases left between them. CDR3 nucleotides: TGTGCCAGCAGCCCCCTCCCGGACCTTACCAATGAGCAGTTCTTC. Its translation: CASSPLPDLTNEQFF.

This clonotype was detected only a few times. The chain uses TRBV3-1 and TRBJ1-5, with D hard to call. Looked up from germline, CDR1 is LGHDT and CDR2 is YNNKEL (reference sequence). This CDR3 is built from 14 residues. Trimming shortened V by 4 bases and J by 7 bases, and 14 bases separated the two germline ends. The CDR3 protein is CASSPAVEQQPQHF. DNA for the CDR3: TGTGCCAGCAGCCCTGCAGTCGAGCAACAGCCCCAGCATTTT.

The chain joins TRBV9 to TRBJ2-5, with D unclear. The CDR3 loop spans 14 amino acids. The V end was cut by 0 bases, the J end by 3 bases, with 9 bases between. Germline assignment: CDR1 SGDLS and CDR2 YYNGEE. The CDR3 coding sequence is TGTGCCAGCAGCGTAGAAGACATAAAAGAGACCCAGTACTTC. Amino acids: CASSVEDIKETQYF.

Concerning this clonotype: The germline gene is not matched at one end of the junction; a read error may be the cause. The chain combines TRBV9 with TRBJ2-5; D gene unclear. There are 13 residues in the CDR3. Germline assignment: CDR1 SGDLS and CDR2 YYNGEE. This chain's CDR3 is CAGSVELGETQYF. Written as DNA, the CDR3 is TGTGCCGGCAGCGTAGAACTGGGAGAGACCCAGTACTTC. The entire variable domain, with the rest obtained from reference TRBV9 and TRBJ2-5, is as follows: DSGVTQTPKHLITATGQRVTLRCSPRSGDLSVYWYQQSLDQGLQFLIQYYNGEERAKGNILERFSAQQFPDLHSELNLSSLELGDSALYFCAGSVELGETQYFGPGTRLLVL.

This clonotype was seen just once. The chain couples TRBV7-2 to TRBJ2-5; D is perhaps TRBD1 (5 bases). V was trimmed by 6 bases and J by 2 bases, leaving 10 bases between them. Looked up from germline, CDR1 is SGHTA and CDR2 is FQGNSA. This CDR3 comprises 13 residues. This CDR3 reads CASRTTAQETQYF. The CDR3 DNA reads TGTGCCAGCAGGACGACAGCACAAGAGACCCAGTACTTC.